Below, 28 T cell receptor beta chains from the same sample are listed, as sequenced in a study of response to subunit inactivated influenza vaccine. Each CDR3 protein gets one entry after TCRdb re-called the RT-PCR reads with MiXCR. The profile shows almost 250,000 distinct CDR3 sequences, 12% of them singletons. The source was non-naive T cells sorted from PBMCs, collected around 14 days before vaccination. Receptors were obtained from a man aged 50 or older who received an inactivated influenza vaccine.

This clonotype was observed at least ten times. This chain links TRBV20-1 with TRBJ2-3, with 8 bases matching TRBD2. Trimming at V came to 1 base and at J to 4 bases, leaving 10 bases not matched to a gene. CDR1 and CDR2 (germline): DFQATT, SNEGSKA (reference sequence). This CDR3 region has 16 residues. In DNA, the CDR3 is TGCAGTGCTAGAGCGGGGTCGGGGGGGCCCTCAGATACGCAGTATTTT. Its protein is CSARAGSGGPSDTQYF.

This clonotype showed up just a few times. CDR3 in DNA: TGTGCCGTACAGGGTTTCGGCACAGATACGCAGTATTTT. Residues: CAVQGFGTDTQYF. This rearrangement joins TRBV24-1 to TRBJ2-3; D might be TRBD1 (6 bases). V lost 12 bases to trimming and J lost 1 base, with 13 bases between them. CDR3 size: 13 residues. Germline V gene data show CDR1 as KGHDR and CDR2 as SFDVKD.

This clonotype was counted between two and nine times. The chain uses TRBV12-3 or TRBV12-4 and TRBJ2-5; possible D gene TRBD2, 6 bases. Trimming removed 5 bases from V and 4 bases from J, with 17 bases in between. The CDR3 is 15 residues long. CDR3 loop: CASSLSGPNAETQYF. The DNA of the CDR3 is TGTGCCAGCAGTCTTAGCGGTCCTAACGCAGAGACCCAGTACTTC.

This rearrangement joins TRBV12-3 or TRBV12-4 to TRBJ1-1; the D gene is possibly TRBD1 (6 bases). This CDR3 is built from 14 residues. The V end lost 4 bases, the J end lost 1 base, and 10 bases lay between the germline ends. The CDR3 protein is CASSYRAGNTEAFF. The CDR3 DNA reads TGTGCCAGCAGTTACAGGGCCGGGAACACTGAAGCTTTCTTT.

In its sample, this clonotype was seen a few times. This chain joins TRBV20-1 and TRBJ2-1; 7 nucleotides agree with TRBD1. This CDR3 region has 16 residues. The germline CDR1 and CDR2 sequences are DFQATT and SNEGSKA (reference sequence). Trimming at V came to 1 base and at J to 2 bases, leaving 8 bases not matched to a gene. The CDR3 protein is CSARGDTTGTYNEQFF. CDR3 coding DNA: TGCAGTGCTAGAGGAGATACGACAGGGACCTACAATGAGCAGTTCTTC.

This clonotype was observed at least ten times. This CDR3 reads CAISESAGYSYGYTF. The CDR3 nucleotides are TGTGCCATCAGTGAGTCCGCAGGCTACAGCTATGGCTACACCTTC. The chain has TRBV10-3 and TRBJ1-2; D not resolved. This CDR3 is built from 15 residues. Germline V CDR1 and CDR2: ENHRY, SYGVKD. V was cut by 0 bases and J by 4 bases, with 12 bases left in between.

This clonotype was picked up many times. The chain recombines TRBV3-1 with TRBJ2-2; D is uncertain. Germline CDR1 LGHDT, CDR2 YNNKEL (reference sequence). V lost 4 bases to trimming and J lost 4 bases, with 10 bases between them. The CDR3 is made up of 14 amino acids. Here the CDR3 DNA reads TGTGCCAGCAGCCCCTATCCGGGCACCGGGGAGCTGTTTTTT. Protein sequence: CASSPYPGTGELFF. The full variable domain, with the rest looked up from reference TRBV3-1 and TRBJ2-2, is DTAVSQTPKYLVTQMGNDKSIKCEQNLGHDTMYWYKQDSKKFLKIMFSYNNKELIINETVPNRFSPKSPDKAHLNLHINSLELGDSAVYFCASSPYPGTGELFFGEGSRLTVL.

The V call is TRBV11-1, the J call TRBJ2-1; 10 positions agree with TRBD2. There are 20 residues in the CDR3. The trim removed 3 bases at V and 0 bases at J, leaving 14 bases unmatched. CDR1 and CDR2 (germline): SGHAT, FQDESV (reference sequence). CDR3 loop: CASSFLTGLSGRVSYNEQFF. The CDR3, as DNA: TGTGCCAGCAGCTTCTTAACGGGGTTAAGCGGGAGGGTCTCCTACAATGAGCAGTTCTTC.

In this sample, this clonotype turned up a few times. J is TRBJ1-6 and V is TRBV25-1; 7 positions agree with TRBD1. The germline gives CDR1 MGHDK, CDR2 SYGVNS. J gave up 0 bases and V 4 bases, and 0 bases lay outside the gene matches. The CDR3 runs 15 residues. CDR3 amino acids: CASSGQGSYNSPLHF. CDR3 sequence (DNA): TGTGCCAGCAGTGGACAGGGCTCCTATAATTCACCCCTCCACTTT.

This clonotype was counted at least ten times. The chain carries TRBV2 and TRBJ2-5; 9 nucleotides line up with TRBD1. The CDR3 is 13 residues long. Germline lookup yields CDR1 SNHLY and CDR2 FYNNEI. V lost 4 bases and J lost 3; bases outside the gene matches: 0. The CDR3 bases are TGTGCCAGCAGTGGGACAGGGGAAGAGACCCAGTACTTC. It is translated as CASSGTGEETQYF.

The chain links TRBV20-1 to TRBJ2-5; D is possibly TRBD2 (6 bases). From germline, CDR1 is DFQATT and CDR2 SNEGSKA (reference sequence). V shed 0 bases and J shed 8 bases, with 19 bases lying between them. This CDR3 is built from 15 residues. The chain's CDR3 is CSARDYERATDTQYF. The DNA of the CDR3 is TGCAGTGCTAGAGATTATGAGCGGGCCACGGATACCCAGTACTTC.

This clonotype was seen only a few times. The chain combines TRBV5-1 with TRBJ1-2; 7 nucleotides match TRBD1. The ends lost 3 bases at V and 6 bases at J; junction bases unmatched: 14. This CDR3 has 16 amino acids. Germline CDR1 and CDR2: SGHRS and YFSETQ. CDR3 DNA: TGCGCCAGCAGCTGGACCACAGGGGTCATGTCTCATGGCTACACCTTC. It specifies CASSWTTGVMSHGYTF.

This clonotype was seen a few times. The genes are TRBV29-1 and TRBJ1-2; unclear D gene. V lost 5 bases to trimming and J lost 6 bases, with 10 bases between them. The CDR3 extends over 11 amino acids. Germline V CDR1 and CDR2: SQVTM, ANQGSEA. The CDR3 region is CSVRTENGYTF. As DNA, the CDR3 is TGCAGCGTTCGTACAGAGAATGGCTACACCTTC.

The chain links TRBV28 to TRBJ2-1; D not resolved. The CDR3 runs 12 residues. Germline CDR1 reads MDHEN; CDR2 reads SYDVKM. V was trimmed by 5 bases and J by 13 bases, leaving 15 bases between them. The chain's CDR3 is CASSPPRWNQFF. The CDR3 region has the DNA TGTGCCAGCAGTCCCCCCCGATGGAATCAGTTCTTC. The complete variable domain, with remaining parts taken from reference TRBV28 and TRBJ2-1, reads DVKVTQSSRYLVKRTGEKVFLECVQDMDHENMFWYRQDPGLGLRLIYFSYDVKMKEKGDIPEGYSVSREKKERFSLILESASTNQTSMYLCASSPPRWNQFFGPGTRLTVL.

This clonotype occurred many times. The chain combines TRBV7-2 with TRBJ2-1; D may be TRBD2 (5 bases). V lost 2 bases and J 9 bases, leaving 8 bases between the germline ends. This CDR3 region has 12 residues. The germline V gene encodes CDR1 SGHTA and CDR2 FQGNSA. As DNA, the CDR3 is TGTGCCAGCAGCTTAAGTGGAGGTGAGCAGTTCTTC. It translates to CASSLSGGEQFF.

This clonotype was observed at least ten times. The V gene is TRBV7-9, the J gene TRBJ1-4; 8 nucleotides agree with TRBD1. Per the germline V gene, CDR1 is SEHNR and CDR2 is FQNEAQ (reference sequence). V lost 5 bases and J lost 2; bases outside the gene matches: 7. CDR3 size: 16 residues. CDR3 sequence (DNA): TGTGCCAGCAGCGTCGGACAGGGATCGACTAATGAAAAACTGTTTTTT. The encoded protein is CASSVGQGSTNEKLFF. The variable domain in full, with the rest retrieved from reference TRBV7-9 and TRBJ1-4, is DTGVSQNPRHKITKRGQNVTFRCDPISEHNRLYWYRQTLGQGPEFLTYFQNEAQLEKSRLLSDRFSAERPKGSFSTLEIQRTEQGDSAMYLCASSVGQGSTNEKLFFGSGTQLSVL.

This sequence joins TRBV20-1 and TRBJ2-7, with 12 bases identical to TRBD1. Germline V gene lookup returns CDR1 DFQATT and CDR2 SNEGSKA (reference sequence). Trimming at V came to 3 bases and at J to 4 bases, leaving 4 bases not matched to a gene. The CDR3 length is 14 residues. CDR3 sequence reads: CSASPGQGAYEQYF. CDR3 sequence (DNA): TGCAGTGCTAGCCCGGGACAGGGGGCGTACGAGCAGTACTTC.

This sequence joins TRBV5-1 and TRBJ2-1; 8 nucleotides agree with TRBD1. CDR3 length: 15 amino acids. With 1 base clipped from V and 9 bases from J, the junction kept 9 bases outside the gene matches. Germline V CDR1 and CDR2: SGHRS, YFSETQ. CDR3 region: CASSLRVTGVSEQFF. For the CDR3, the DNA is TGCGCCAGCAGCTTGCGCGTGACAGGGGTTTCTGAGCAGTTCTTC.

This rearrangement joins TRBV7-9 to TRBJ2-2, with D unresolved. The germline V gene has CDR1 SEHNR and CDR2 FQNEAQ (reference sequence). Trimming removed 1 base from V and 7 bases from J, with 4 bases in between. The CDR3 length is 12 residues. The CDR3 bases are TGTGCCAGCAGCTTAGTCTTCGGGGAGCTGTTTTTT. Its translation: CASSLVFGELFF. The full variable domain, in which reference TRBV7-9 and TRBJ2-2 provide the parts outside the CDR3, is DTGVSQNPRHKITKRGQNVTFRCDPISEHNRLYWYRQTLGQGPEFLTYFQNEAQLEKSRLLSDRFSAERPKGSFSTLEIQRTEQGDSAMYLCASSLVFGELFFGEGSRLTVL.

This chain links TRBV20-1 with TRBJ1-6, with 10 bases matching TRBD1. V trimming: 4 bases; J trimming: 9 bases; junction bases outside the gene matches: 3. CDR3 length: 13 amino acids. Germline lookup yields CDR1 DFQATT and CDR2 SNEGSKA (reference sequence). DNA for the CDR3: TGCAGTGCTACCCGGGACAGGGGTTCACCCCTCCACTTT. Amino acids: CSATRDRGSPLHF.

This clonotype turned up a few times. This chain links TRBV27 with TRBJ2-2, with a weak D call TRBD2 (5 bases). This CDR3 is built from 14 residues. V was clipped by 5 bases and J by 6 bases, with 13 bases between them. Germline-derived CDR1 and CDR2 are MNHEY and SMNVEV (reference sequence). The CDR3 region is CASSRAMRAGELFF. CDR3 in DNA: TGTGCCAGCAGTCGCGCTATGCGGGCCGGGGAGCTGTTTTTT.

This clonotype was detected many times. The J gene is TRBJ2-1, the V gene TRBV20-1, with 8 bases lining up with TRBD1. This CDR3 is 12 amino acids long. Germline trimming cut 6 bases from V and 9 bases from J; bases unmatched to any gene: 7. Per the germline V gene, CDR1 is DFQATT and CDR2 is SNEGSKA (reference sequence). The CDR3 sequence is CSARTGGSEQFF. CDR3 bases: TGCAGTGCACGCACAGGGGGGAGTGAGCAGTTCTTC.

This clonotype appeared a few times. The chain couples TRBV13 to TRBJ2-7, with 10 bases that match TRBD1. Germline V lookup: CDR1 PRHDT, CDR2 FYEKMQ (reference sequence). The CDR3 contains 14 residues. V shed 5 bases and J 5 bases; nucleotides not matched to a gene: 6. CDR3 sequence reads: CASSLGQGFDEQYF. For the CDR3, the DNA is TGTGCCAGCAGCCTGGGACAGGGGTTTGACGAGCAGTACTTC.

This clonotype has just a few counts. The rearrangement joins TRBV24-1 to TRBJ2-2, with 7 bases fitting TRBD1. Germline loops: CDR1 KGHDR, CDR2 SFDVKD. Germline trimming cut 4 bases from V and 4 bases from J; bases unmatched to any gene: 8. The CDR3 extends over 16 amino acids. CDR3 in DNA: TGTGCCACCAGTGACTTGAGGGACAGTGTCACCGGGGAGCTGTTTTTT. Amino acids: CATSDLRDSVTGELFF.

This chain connects TRBV7-2 to TRBJ1-4; 9 positions match TRBD1. The CDR3 is made up of 14 amino acids. Losses at the gene ends were 5 bases for V and 5 bases for J; bases not matched to a gene: 3. Germline values: CDR1 SGHTA, CDR2 FQGNSA. CDR3 protein: CASSVDRGNEKLFF. CDR3 bases: TGTGCCAGCAGCGTCGACAGGGGGAATGAAAAACTGTTTTTT.

In DNA, the CDR3 is TGTGCCAGCACCCAAAGGGGTACGCAGTATTTT. It specifies CASTQRGTQYF. J is TRBJ2-3 and V is TRBV25-1, with D perhaps matching TRBD1 (5 bases). The CDR3 has 11 residues. Germline loops: CDR1 MGHDK, CDR2 SYGVNS. V was shortened by 7 bases and J by 8 bases, with 10 bases between the two germline ends.

This clonotype showed up many times. The chain has TRBV18 and TRBJ2-7; D is unresolved. The V end was cut by 3 bases, the J end by 4 bases, with 7 bases between. CDR1 is KGHSH, CDR2 LQKENI, per germline. The CDR3 contains 12 residues. CDR3 in amino acids: CASSPSRYEQYF. The CDR3 DNA sequence: TGTGCCAGCTCACCGTCGAGGTACGAGCAGTACTTC.

There are a few counts of this clonotype. J is TRBJ1-1 and V is TRBV3-1; TRBD1 might be the D (6 bases). In germline, CDR1 is LGHDT, CDR2 YNNKEL (reference sequence). Trimming left V 2 bases short and J 6 bases short, with 16 bases between. The CDR3 spans 15 residues. The CDR3 region is CASSQIGMGASEAFF. The CDR3 DNA reads TGTGCCAGCAGCCAAATCGGCATGGGGGCCTCTGAAGCTTTCTTT.